Shown below are 17 T cell receptor beta chains from a single sample sequenced in a study of blood T cell repertoires in COVID-19. The table came from immunoSEQ multiplex PCR; TCRdb's copy has only in-frame clones and leaves some out. The data show around 300,000 clones, around nine tenths seen once. Sequencing was performed on PBMCs or T cells enriched from blood (not recorded which). The receptors originated from a woman in her forties who had recovered from COVID-19.

The rearrangement uses TRBV19 and TRBJ1-5; D ambiguous. The germline gives CDR1 LNHDA, CDR2 SQIVND (reference sequence). Trimming pared 6 bases from V and 3 bases from J, leaving 18 bases between. The length of the CDR3 is 16 residues. CDR3 nucleotide sequence: TGTGCCAGTAGCAGCGGGAGGGCAGTCTTCAATCAGCCCCAGCATTTT. Protein sequence: CASSSGRAVFNQPQHF.

The V call is TRBV30, the J call TRBJ2-4, with TRBD1 matching 9 bases. This CDR3 is built from 12 residues. Germline CDR1 reads GTSNPN; CDR2 reads SVGIG (reference sequence). V gave up 5 bases and J gave up 4 bases; unmatched junction bases: 0. This CDR3 reads CAWGTGKNIQYF. The CDR3 DNA reads as TGTGCCTGGGGGACAGGGAAAAACATTCAGTACTTC.

The V and J genes are TRBV14 and TRBJ2-1; 10 positions match TRBD2. From germline, CDR1 is SGHDN and CDR2 FVKESK. Trimming at V came to 1 base and at J to 2 bases, leaving 11 bases not matched to a gene. The CDR3 is 19 residues long. CDR3: CASSQGLASGRWAYNEQFF. DNA for the CDR3: TGTGCCAGCAGCCAAGGACTGGCTAGCGGGAGATGGGCCTACAATGAGCAGTTCTTC.

The chain carries TRBV29-1 and TRBJ2-7; no firm D call. The germline V gene has CDR1 SQVTM and CDR2 ANQGSEA. V shed 3 bases and J shed 4 bases, with 10 bases lying between them. This CDR3 is built from 12 residues. As DNA, the CDR3 is TGCAGCGTTGAGGGTTTGCGGTACGAGCAGTACTTC. It is translated as CSVEGLRYEQYF.

Turning to this clone: Other DNA sequences of this sample code for an identical CDR3. The chain couples TRBV19 to TRBJ2-2; TRBD2 might be the D (5 bases). Trimming took off 2 bases at V and 5 bases at J, with 9 bases between the two ends. The CDR3 runs 14 residues. Germline CDR1 and CDR2: LNHDA and SQIVND (reference sequence). The CDR3 DNA is TGTGCCAGTAGTATATTAGGCGGGACCGGGGAGCTGTTTTTT. Amino acid sequence: CASSILGGTGELFF.

This clone appeared a few times. The gene calls are TRBV6-2 or TRBV6-3 and TRBJ2-7; 7 bases map to TRBD1. From germline, CDR1 is MNHEY and CDR2 SVGEGT. The ends lost 2 bases at V and 6 bases at J; junction bases unmatched: 4. The CDR3 runs to 13 residues. CDR3 bases: TGTGCCAGCAGTTACCCTAACAGGGGCGAGCAGTACTTC. This encodes CASSYPNRGEQYF.

The chain recombines TRBV7-3 with TRBJ2-6, with D perhaps matching TRBD2 (5 bases). V lost 6 bases to trimming and J lost 13 bases, with 13 bases between them. There are 12 residues in the CDR3. From germline, CDR1 is SGHTA and CDR2 FQGTGA. The chain's CDR3 is CASRPTGGVLTF. The DNA for the CDR3 is TGTGCCAGCAGACCGACCGGCGGGGTCCTGACTTTC.

This clone was recorded a few times. This rearrangement joins TRBV7-9 to TRBJ1-6, with D hard to call. CDR1 SEHNR and CDR2 FQNEAQ come from the germline V gene (reference sequence). This CDR3 is 12 amino acids long. V lost 4 bases and J lost 15, with 13 bases in between. CDR3 residues: CASSSANGHLHF. The CDR3 bases are TGTGCCAGCAGCTCCGCTAATGGTCACCTCCACTTT. Drawing the rest from reference TRBV7-9 and TRBJ1-6, the complete variable domain is DTGVSQNPRHKITKRGQNVTFRCDPISEHNRLYWYRQTLGQGPEFLTYFQNEAQLEKSRLLSDRFSAERPKGSFSTLEIQRTEQGDSAMYLCASSSANGHLHFGNGTRLTVT.

The V call is TRBV5-1, the J call TRBJ2-3, with TRBD2 matching over 9 bases. Germline loops: CDR1 SGHRS, CDR2 YFSETQ. The CDR3 consists of 17 residues. V lost 4 bases, J lost 2 bases, and 11 bases stayed unmatched. CDR3 coding DNA: TGCGCCAGCAGCGTTACCGTGACTAGCGGTAACACAGATACGCAGTATTTT. Its protein product is CASSVTVTSGNTDTQYF. Based on the CDR3 plus reference TRBV5-1 and TRBJ2-3, the full variable domain is KAGVTQTPRYLIKTRGQQVTLSCSPISGHRSVSWYQQTPGQGLQFLFEYFSETQRNKGNFPGRFSGRQFSNSRSEMNVSTLELGDSALYLCASSVTVTSGNTDTQYFGPGTRLTVL.

The chain combines TRBV5-1 with TRBJ2-2, with unresolved D. Germline V CDR1 and CDR2: SGHRS, YFSETQ. The CDR3 has 15 residues. Deletions cut 2 bases from V and 1 base from J, with 9 bases between. In nucleotides, the CDR3 is TGCGCCAGCAGCTTTCGAGAGCGGAACACCGGGGAGCTGTTTTTT. Translated: CASSFRERNTGELFF. Based on the CDR3 plus reference TRBV5-1 and TRBJ2-2, the full variable domain is KAGVTQTPRYLIKTRGQQVTLSCSPISGHRSVSWYQQTPGQGLQFLFEYFSETQRNKGNFPGRFSGRQFSNSRSEMNVSTLELGDSALYLCASSFRERNTGELFFGEGSRLTVL.

V usage is TRBV28 and J usage is TRBJ2-1; D is unresolved. Looked up from germline, CDR1 is MDHEN and CDR2 is SYDVKM. CDR3 length: 14 amino acids. V lost 2 bases, J lost 2 bases, and 7 bases lay in between. The CDR3 loop reads CASSLAPAYNEQFF. DNA for the CDR3: TGTGCCAGCAGTTTAGCTCCAGCCTACAATGAGCAGTTCTTC.

This clone was observed a handful of times. A much larger clonotype is one base distant, so this may be a read error. Other DNA sequences of this sample code for an identical CDR3. This sequence joins TRBV4-3 and TRBJ2-1; 7 bases fit TRBD2. The CDR3 consists of 17 residues. Germline assignment: CDR1 LGHNA and CDR2 YSLEER. The junction had 7 bases not matched to a gene; V was cut back by 0 bases and J by 2 bases. The CDR3 sequence is CASSQDLGAGAYNEQFF. The CDR3 bases are TGCGCCAGCAGCCAAGATCTTGGGGCGGGAGCCTACAATGAGCAGTTCTTC.

In its sample, this clone was seen once. The chain links TRBV27 to TRBJ2-1; 7 bases are a match to TRBD2. The germline V gene has CDR1 MNHEY and CDR2 SMNVEV (reference sequence). The CDR3 length is 12 residues. Losses at the gene ends were 10 bases for V and 8 bases for J; bases not matched to a gene: 8. The CDR3 DNA is TGTGCCACCCCGACTAGCTTCGATGAGCAGTTCTTC. Translating gives CATPTSFDEQFF.

The chain joins TRBV20-1 to TRBJ1-5; D perhaps matches TRBD1 (5 bases). CDR3 length equals 12 residues. CDR1 and CDR2 (germline): DFQATT, SNEGSKA (reference sequence). Trimming cost V 4 bases and J 4 bases, with 8 bases left between them. CDR3 bases: TGCAGTGCTACTGACAGAAATCAGCCCCAGCATTTT. This gives the protein CSATDRNQPQHF.

The chain has TRBV24-1 and TRBJ1-2; D unresolved. Trimming removed 3 bases at V and 0 bases at J, with 13 bases between. CDR1 is KGHDR, CDR2 SFDVKD, per germline. This CDR3 is built from 16 residues. CDR3 in DNA: TGTGCCACCAGTGATCCGGACTCACGAACTAACTATGGCTACACCTTC. Amino acids: CATSDPDSRTNYGYTF.

The table lists this clone with many counts. This chain connects TRBV28 to TRBJ2-7; 8 nucleotides align to TRBD1. With 2 bases clipped from V and 3 bases from J, the junction kept 6 bases outside the gene matches. There are 15 residues in the CDR3. CDR1 MDHEN and CDR2 SYDVKM come from the germline V gene. This chain's CDR3 is CASSLSRTGLYEQYF. The CDR3 DNA sequence: TGTGCCAGCAGTTTAAGCCGGACAGGGCTCTACGAGCAGTACTTC.

The chain recombines TRBV28 with TRBJ2-7; TRBD2 matches 10 bases. Germline V gives CDR1 MDHEN, CDR2 SYDVKM. The CDR3 contains 16 residues. J gave up 1 base and V 6 bases, and 9 bases lay outside the gene matches. The CDR3 DNA reads as TGTGCCAGCAGCCCGGCGCGGACTAGCGGTTCCTACGAGCAGTACTTC. Translation gives CASSPARTSGSYEQYF.